This TCR beta chain was identified during a study of shared clonotypes between healthy human individuals. Broader study findings: An expected dependence of interdonor clonotype sharing on sequencing depth was noted.

The naive CD8 population came from CD45RO-negative cells selected for CCR7, without terminally differentiated effector memory CD45RA+ cells. Clones were read by immunoSEQ multiplex PCR, and TCRdb kept only the in-frame ones, dropping some. The sample holds 1.5 million to 2.5 million clones; about 95% are singletons and the top ten take 0.9% to 1.5%. Germline V CDR1 and CDR2: SGHRS, YFSETQ. Trimming took 3 bases from V and 0 from J, leaving 19 bases between them. The CDR3 sequence is 17 residues long. Note on this clone: No antigen is known for it.

The sample comprised naive CD8+ T cells sorted from blood. The chain employs TRBV5-1 and TRBJ2-7; D remains ambiguous. This sequence was found in a man in his late teens or twenties in good health. The CDR3 DNA reads as TGCGCCAGCAGCTCTGCTTATTCGGATTCCTTCTCCTACGAGCAGTACTTC. It translates to CASSSAYSDSFSYEQYF.